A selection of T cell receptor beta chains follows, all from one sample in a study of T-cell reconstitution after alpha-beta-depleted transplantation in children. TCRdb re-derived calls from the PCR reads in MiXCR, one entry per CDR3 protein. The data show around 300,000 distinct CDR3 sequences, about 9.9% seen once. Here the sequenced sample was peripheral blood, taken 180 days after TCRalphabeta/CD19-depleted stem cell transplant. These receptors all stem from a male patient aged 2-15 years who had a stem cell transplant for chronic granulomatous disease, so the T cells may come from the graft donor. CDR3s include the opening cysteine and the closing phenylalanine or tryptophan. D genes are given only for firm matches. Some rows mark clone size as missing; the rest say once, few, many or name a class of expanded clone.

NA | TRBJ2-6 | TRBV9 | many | TGTGCCAGCAGCGTAGCGTACAGCTCTGGGGCCAACGTCCTGACTTTC | CASSVAYSSGANVLTF
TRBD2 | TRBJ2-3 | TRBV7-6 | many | TGTGCCAGCAGCCCAGGTCCTAGCGGGAGAGGGACCCCAGGGGAGTATTTT | CASSPGPSGRGTPGEYF
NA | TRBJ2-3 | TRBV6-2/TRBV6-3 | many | TGTGCCAGCAGTCCCCAGTTGCACTGGCAGTATTTT | CASSPQLHWQYF
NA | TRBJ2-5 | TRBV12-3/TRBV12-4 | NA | TGTGCCAGCTGCCGACGGAAGACCCAGTACTTC | CASCRRKTQYF
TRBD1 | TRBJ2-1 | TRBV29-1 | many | TGCAGCGTCCTAACTCAGGGGGCTCCAGACAATGAGCAGTTCTTC | CSVLTQGAPDNEQFF
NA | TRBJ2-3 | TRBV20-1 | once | TGCAGTGCGGTAGCGTATGCTAGCACACATAGGCAGTATTTT | CSAVAYASTHRQYF
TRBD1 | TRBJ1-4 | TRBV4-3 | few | TGCGCCAGCAGCCCAAGTGGACAGGGATTTGGAAAACTGTTTTTT | CASSPSGQGFGKLFF
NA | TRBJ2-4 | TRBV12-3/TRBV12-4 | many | TGTGCCAGCAGCGGGGGCAGGGTAGCCAAAAACATTCAGTACTTC | CASSGGRVAKNIQYF
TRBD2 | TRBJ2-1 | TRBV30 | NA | TGTGCATCCGCCGGGACTAGCGACAATGAGCAGTTCTTC | CASAGTSDNEQFF
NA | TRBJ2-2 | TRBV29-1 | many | TGCAGCGTTCGAGGGGAGAACACCGGGGAGCTGTTTTTT | CSVRGENTGELFF
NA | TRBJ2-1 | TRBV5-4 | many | TGTGCCAGCAGCTTGAGGGTTAGCTCCTCCTACAATGAGCAGTTCTTC | CASSLRVSSSYNEQFF
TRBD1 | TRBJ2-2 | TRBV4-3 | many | TGCGCCAGCAGCTTTACCCCGGGACAGGGGGCGAACGGGGAGCTGTTTTTT | CASSFTPGQGANGELFF
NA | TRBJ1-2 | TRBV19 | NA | TGTGCCAGTAGTAGGACTCTTCGGGACTATGGCTACACCTTC | CASSRTLRDYGYTF
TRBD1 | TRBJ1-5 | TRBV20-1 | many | TGCAGTGCTCCGGACAGGTTTAGCAATCAGCCCCAGCATTTT | CSAPDRFSNQPQHF
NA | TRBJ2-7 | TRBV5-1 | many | TGCGCCAGCAGCTTGGTATTTGGGGCCTCCTACGAGCAGTACTTC | CASSLVFGASYEQYF
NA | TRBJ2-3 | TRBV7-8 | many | TGTGCCAGCAGCTTAGGGGGGGATAGCACAGATACGCAGTATTTT | CASSLGGDSTDTQYF
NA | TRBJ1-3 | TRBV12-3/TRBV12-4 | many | TGTGCCAGCAGCCCAGAGGGGTTCCTCTCTGGAAACACCATATATTTT | CASSPEGFLSGNTIYF
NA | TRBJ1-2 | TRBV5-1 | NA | TGCGCCAGCAGCCCCAATGCGGGCTCGGAAGGCTACACCTTC | CASSPNAGSEGYTF
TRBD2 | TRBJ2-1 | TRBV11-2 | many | TGTGCCAGCAGCGTGGTAGGGACTAGCAGGGGCAATGAGCAGTTCTTC | CASSVVGTSRGNEQFF
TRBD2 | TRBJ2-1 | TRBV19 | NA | TGTGCCAGTAAGAGGGGAGGGCCAAGCTACAATGAGCAGTTCTTC | CASKRGGPSYNEQFF
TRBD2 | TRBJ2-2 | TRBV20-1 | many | TGCAGTGCTAGAGATAATCCTAGCGGGGGTGTCGGGGAGCTGTTTTTT | CSARDNPSGGVGELFF
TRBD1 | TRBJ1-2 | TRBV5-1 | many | TGCGCCAGCAGCGGATGGACAGGGGGTTTGACTGGCTACACCTTC | CASSGWTGGLTGYTF
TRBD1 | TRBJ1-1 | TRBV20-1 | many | TGCAGTGCCAAAGACAGGGGGGAGTACACTGAAGCTTTCTTT | CSAKDRGEYTEAFF
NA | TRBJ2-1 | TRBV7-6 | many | TGTGCCAGCAGCTTAGGTAGCTCCTACAATGAGCAGTTCTTC | CASSLGSSYNEQFF